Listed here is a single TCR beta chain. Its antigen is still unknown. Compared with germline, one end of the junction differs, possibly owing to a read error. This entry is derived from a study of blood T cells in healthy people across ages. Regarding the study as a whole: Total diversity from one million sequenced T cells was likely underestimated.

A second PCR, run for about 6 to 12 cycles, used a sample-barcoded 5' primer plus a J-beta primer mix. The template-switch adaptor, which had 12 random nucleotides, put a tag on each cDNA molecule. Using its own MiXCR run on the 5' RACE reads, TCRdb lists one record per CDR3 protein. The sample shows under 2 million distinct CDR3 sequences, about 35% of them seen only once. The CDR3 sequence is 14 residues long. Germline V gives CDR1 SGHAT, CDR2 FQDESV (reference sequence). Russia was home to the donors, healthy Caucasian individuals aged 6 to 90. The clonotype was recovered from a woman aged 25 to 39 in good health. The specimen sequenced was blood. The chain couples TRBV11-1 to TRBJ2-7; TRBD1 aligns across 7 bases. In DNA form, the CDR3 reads TGTGCCAGCAGCCGCCCGGGACAGAACTACAAGCAGTACTTC. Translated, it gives CASSRPGQNYKQYF.